This T cell receptor beta chain came from a study of T-cell memory formation after mild COVID-19. Study overall: Largely donor-specific TCR clusters were found.

This CDR3 spans 12 amino acids. V lost 5 bases and J 10 bases, leaving 15 bases between the germline ends. Germline assignment: CDR1 SGHDT and CDR2 YYEEEE. Note on this clonotype: Its antigen is not identified.

The TCR alpha and TCR beta cDNA libraries, bearing sample barcodes and UMIs, were generated by 5'RACE using constant-segment primers. TCRdb redid the calling of the 5' RACE reads with MiXCR, one entry per CDR3 protein. This repertoire shows tens of thousands of distinct CDR3 sequences, 25% to 30% found once; its top ten account for roughly 47%. Study-level points and caveats: Contracting CD4+ clones lay largely in CM and EM, with CD8+ ones residing in EMRA. A subset of responding clones appeared in pre-infection memory, suggesting cross-reactive memory joined.

The receptor was derived from a young man who had mild COVID-19 (a few samples of this study predate the infection). Cell type and time point are not known. The chain combines TRBV5-6 with TRBJ1-2; D gene ambiguous. The material sequenced was PBMCs or a T cell subset sorted from them (not recorded which). The CDR3 loop is CASRPPLGDYTF. The CDR3 nucleotides are TGTGCCAGCAGGCCCCCCCTGGGCGACTACACCTTC.